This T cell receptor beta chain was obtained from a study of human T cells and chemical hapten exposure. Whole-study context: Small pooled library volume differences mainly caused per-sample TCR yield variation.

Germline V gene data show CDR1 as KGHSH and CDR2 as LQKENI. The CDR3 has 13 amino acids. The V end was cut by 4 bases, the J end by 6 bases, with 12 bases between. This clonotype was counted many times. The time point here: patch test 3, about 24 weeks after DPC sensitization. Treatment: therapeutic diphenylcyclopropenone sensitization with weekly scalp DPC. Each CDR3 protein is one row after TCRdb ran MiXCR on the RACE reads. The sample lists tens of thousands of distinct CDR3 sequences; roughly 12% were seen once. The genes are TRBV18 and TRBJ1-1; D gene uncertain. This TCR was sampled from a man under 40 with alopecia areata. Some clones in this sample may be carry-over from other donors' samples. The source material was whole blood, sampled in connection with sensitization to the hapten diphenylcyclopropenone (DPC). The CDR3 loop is CASSQAVVSEAFF. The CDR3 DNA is TGTGCCAGCTCACAAGCGGTTGTATCTGAAGCTTTCTTT.